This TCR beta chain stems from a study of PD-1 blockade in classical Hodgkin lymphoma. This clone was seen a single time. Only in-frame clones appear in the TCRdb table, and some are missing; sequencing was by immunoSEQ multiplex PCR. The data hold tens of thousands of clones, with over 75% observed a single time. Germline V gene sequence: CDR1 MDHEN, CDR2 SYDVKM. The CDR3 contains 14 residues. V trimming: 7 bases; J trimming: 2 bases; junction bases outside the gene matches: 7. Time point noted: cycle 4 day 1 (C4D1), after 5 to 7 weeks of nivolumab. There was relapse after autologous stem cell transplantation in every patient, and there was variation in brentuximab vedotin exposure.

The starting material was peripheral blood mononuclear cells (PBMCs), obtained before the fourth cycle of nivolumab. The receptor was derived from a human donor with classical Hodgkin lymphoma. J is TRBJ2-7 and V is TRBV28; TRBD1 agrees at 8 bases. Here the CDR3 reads CASTPGQATYEQYF. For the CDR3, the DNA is TGTGCCAGCACTCCGGGACAGGCGACCTACGAGCAGTACTTC. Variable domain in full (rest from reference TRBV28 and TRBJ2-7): DVKVTQSSRYLVKRTGEKVFLECVQDMDHENMFWYRQDPGLGLRLIYFSYDVKMKEKGDIPEGYSVSREKKERFSLILESASTNQTSMYLCASTPGQATYEQYFGPGTRLTVT.